Below are 24 T cell receptor beta chains sequenced from a single sample in a study of blood T cell repertoires in COVID-19. Using immunoSEQ multiplex PCR, the repertoire was profiled, and TCRdb retains in-frame clones only, with some absent. The sample includes some 290,000 clones, almost 90% of them seen just once. The sample consisted of peripheral blood. These receptors were obtained from a woman under 40 with COVID-19, enrolled during active disease.

This clone was seen once. The J gene is TRBJ1-5, the V gene TRBV3-1 (or the pseudogene TRBV3-2); maybe TRBD1 (6 bases). The length of the CDR3 is 15 residues. Germline V gene sequence: CDR1 LGHDT, CDR2 YNNKEL (reference sequence). The V gene lost 2 bases and the J gene lost 0 bases, with 8 bases spanning the gap. This CDR3 reads CASSQRGFSNQPQHF. For the CDR3, the DNA is TGTGCCAGCAGCCAAAGGGGGTTTAGCAATCAGCCCCAGCATTTT.

The V gene is TRBV7-2, the J gene TRBJ1-5; unclear D gene. CDR1 and CDR2 from the germline V gene are SGHTA and FQGNSA. The CDR3 runs 15 residues. The V end was cut by 2 bases, the J end by 3 bases, with 11 bases between. The DNA of the CDR3 is TGTGCCAGCAGCTTAAGTTGGCAGTCCAATCAGCCCCAGCATTTT. The encoded protein is CASSLSWQSNQPQHF.

The J gene is TRBJ2-7, the V gene TRBV27, with 11 bases lining up with TRBD1. J gave up 4 bases and V 3 bases, and 5 bases lay outside the gene matches. Germline V gives CDR1 MNHEY, CDR2 SMNVEV (reference sequence). CDR3 size: 15 residues. CDR3 in DNA: TGTGCCAGCAGTTTGAAGGACAGGGGGCCTTACGAGCAGTACTTC. It translates to CASSLKDRGPYEQYF.

V usage is TRBV7-8 and J usage is TRBJ1-5; D remains unclear. This CDR3 has 14 amino acids. The V end lost 1 base, the J end lost 2 bases, and 6 bases lay between the germline ends. Germline V CDR1 and CDR2: SGHVS, FQNEAQ. CDR3: CASSLGEGNQPQHF. The CDR3 DNA is TGTGCCAGCAGCTTAGGAGAGGGCAATCAGCCCCAGCATTTT.

The CDR3 reads CSVDSGQETQYF. CDR3 coding DNA: TGCAGCGTTGATAGCGGCCAAGAGACCCAGTACTTC. The chain has TRBV29-1 and TRBJ2-5; tentative D call: TRBD2 (6 bases). The CDR3 has 12 amino acids. The germline V and J ends were trimmed by 3 bases and 1 base, with 6 bases remaining between them. Germline CDR1 is SQVTM and CDR2 is ANQGSEA.

The V gene is TRBV6-6, the J gene TRBJ2-5; 8 nucleotides align to TRBD2. Per the germline V gene, CDR1 is MNHNY and CDR2 is SVGAGI (reference sequence). The V and J ends lost 6 bases and 5 bases, in that order; junction bases with no gene match: 11. The CDR3 sequence is 15 residues long. The CDR3 loop reads CASSGGLVLGETQYF. CDR3 in DNA: TGTGCCAGCAGCGGGGGACTAGTTCTCGGGGAGACCCAGTACTTC.

The rearrangement links TRBV9 to TRBJ1-5; weak D call: TRBD1 (5 bases). The V gene's germline CDR1 is SGDLS and CDR2 YYNGEE. Trimming shortened V by 0 bases and J by 10 bases, and 14 bases separated the two germline ends. This CDR3 comprises 14 residues. The CDR3 sequence: CASSVGGELEPQHF. The CDR3 DNA is TGTGCCAGCAGCGTAGGGGGGGAATTGGAACCCCAGCATTTT.

This clone was observed once. This sequence joins TRBV2 and TRBJ2-2; no firm D call. The CDR3 loop spans 15 amino acids. Germline CDR1 reads SNHLY; CDR2 reads FYNNEI. The ends were cut back, 6 bases at V and 1 base at J, with 12 bases in the middle. The CDR3 is CASRSYDLNTGELFF. CDR3 bases: TGTGCCAGCAGATCCTACGACTTGAACACCGGGGAGCTGTTTTTT.

This chain uses TRBV28 with TRBJ1-1; D is perhaps TRBD1 (5 bases). The V and J ends lost 7 bases and 3 bases respectively, with 15 bases between them. The CDR3 runs to 14 residues. Germline V gene data show CDR1 as MDHEN and CDR2 as SYDVKM. CDR3 bases: TGTGCCAGCAATTCCAAAGGGGTCTACACTGAAGCTTTCTTT. It translates to CASNSKGVYTEAFF. Combining the CDR3 with reference TRBV28 and TRBJ1-1 gives the whole variable domain DVKVTQSSRYLVKRTGEKVFLECVQDMDHENMFWYRQDPGLGLRLIYFSYDVKMKEKGDIPEGYSVSREKKERFSLILESASTNQTSMYLCASNSKGVYTEAFFGQGTRLTVV.

A word on this clone: Within the sample, other DNA sequences also encode this same CDR3. The rearrangement joins TRBV6-5 to TRBJ1-1; no reliable D call. The CDR3 runs 12 residues. V was cut by 5 bases and J by 2 bases, with 6 bases left in between. The germline V gene encodes CDR1 MNHEY and CDR2 SVGAGI. CDR3 loop: CASSNRNTEAFF. CDR3 nucleotide sequence: TGTGCCAGCAGTAACAGAAACACTGAAGCTTTCTTT.

This chain connects TRBV5-4 to TRBJ1-3, with no clear D. V was trimmed by 0 bases and J by 1 base, leaving 8 bases between them. CDR1 and CDR2 (germline): SGHNT, YYREEE (reference sequence). This CDR3 contains 15 residues. For the CDR3, the DNA is TGTGCCAGCAGCTTGGATCGGGGTTCTGGAAACACCATATATTTT. Translated: CASSLDRGSGNTIYF.

V usage is TRBV13 and J usage is TRBJ2-7, with 9 bases identical to TRBD1. This CDR3 comprises 17 residues. CDR1 is PRHDT, CDR2 FYEKMQ, per germline (reference sequence). The junction had 15 bases not matched to a gene; V was cut back by 5 bases and J by 4 bases. CDR3 nucleotide sequence: TGTGCCAGCAGCGGCATCCCGTCGGGACAGGGACTTTACGAGCAGTACTTC. Translation: CASSGIPSGQGLYEQYF.

The chain joins TRBV6-1 to TRBJ1-1; D unclear. The CDR3 is 15 amino acids. V was trimmed by 2 bases and J by 0 bases, leaving 10 bases between them. Germline V lookup: CDR1 MNHNS, CDR2 SASEGT. The CDR3 sequence is CASSEPGSMNTEAFF. Written as DNA, the CDR3 is TGTGCCAGCAGTGAACCAGGATCAATGAACACTGAAGCTTTCTTT.

The rearrangement joins TRBV27 to TRBJ2-3; no definite D call. Germline CDR1 MNHEY, CDR2 SMNVEV (reference sequence). Trimming removed 5 bases at V and 4 bases at J, with 4 bases between. This CDR3 comprises 11 residues. DNA of the CDR3: TGTGCCAGCAGTGAGTCAGATACGCAGTATTTT. Its translation is CASSESDTQYF.

This clone was observed a handful of times. This chain links TRBV30 with TRBJ1-4; 7 nucleotides agree with TRBD1. Germline V gives CDR1 GTSNPN, CDR2 SVGIG (reference sequence). V gave up 8 bases and J gave up 7 bases; unmatched junction bases: 16. The CDR3 length is 15 residues. The CDR3 spells CALRAAGTDIEKLFF. CDR3 DNA: TGTGCCCTGAGGGCCGCGGGGACAGACATTGAAAAACTGTTTTTT.

This sequence joins TRBV7-2 and TRBJ2-5, with 10 bases identical to TRBD1. V was pared by 4 bases and J by 3 bases, with 5 bases of the junction left unmatched. The CDR3 contains 15 residues. Germline V gene sequence: CDR1 SGHTA, CDR2 FQGNSA. The CDR3 sequence is CASSSRGQGKETQYF. The CDR3 nucleotides read TGTGCCAGCAGCTCCCGGGGACAGGGGAAAGAGACCCAGTACTTC.

The J gene is TRBJ1-1, the V gene TRBV5-1, with 10 nucleotides matching TRBD1. The CDR3 is 14 residues long. The V gene end was trimmed by 4 bases and the J gene end by 5 bases; junction bases not matched to a gene: 5. Germline V lookup: CDR1 SGHRS, CDR2 YFSETQ. The CDR3 is CASSPRTGGTEAFF. CDR3 bases: TGCGCCAGCAGCCCACGGACAGGGGGTACTGAAGCTTTCTTT. The variable domain in full, completed from reference TRBV5-1 and TRBJ1-1, reads KAGVTQTPRYLIKTRGQQVTLSCSPISGHRSVSWYQQTPGQGLQFLFEYFSETQRNKGNFPGRFSGRQFSNSRSEMNVSTLELGDSALYLCASSPRTGGTEAFFGQGTRLTVV.

The V and J genes are TRBV18 and TRBJ1-1; no clear D. V was cut by 2 bases and J by 1 base, with 8 bases left in between. Germline V CDR1 and CDR2: KGHSH, LQKENI. This CDR3 is built from 14 residues. As DNA, the CDR3 is TGTGCCAGCTCACCAGAGTATGCGAACACTGAAGCTTTCTTT. Protein sequence: CASSPEYANTEAFF.

V is TRBV19 and J is TRBJ2-1; D remains unclear. Germline V CDR1 and CDR2: LNHDA, SQIVND (reference sequence). This CDR3 is 13 amino acids long. V was clipped by 1 base and J by 2 bases, with 3 bases between them. The CDR3 nucleotides read TGTGCCAGTAGTATAGGGCCCTACAATGAGCAGTTCTTC. Encoded protein: CASSIGPYNEQFF. Together with reference TRBV19 and TRBJ2-1, the CDR3 gives the full variable domain: DGGITQSPKYLFRKEGQNVTLSCEQNLNHDAMYWYRQDPGQGLRLIYYSQIVNDFQKGDIAEGYSVSREKKESFPLTVTSAQKNPTAFYLCASSIGPYNEQFFGPGTRLTVL.

This rearrangement joins TRBV5-1 to TRBJ2-5; D is ambiguous. V lost 1 base to trimming and J lost 2 bases, with 6 bases between them. This CDR3 region has 13 residues. Germline CDR1 and CDR2: SGHRS and YFSETQ. The CDR3 region is CASSLMLQETQYF. CDR3 in DNA: TGCGCCAGCAGCTTGATGTTACAAGAGACCCAGTACTTC.

The genes are TRBV11-2 and TRBJ2-3; 10 bases map to TRBD2. Germline CDR1 reads SGHAT; CDR2 reads FQNNGV. The CDR3 contains 15 residues. With V trimmed by 6 bases and J by 3 bases, 6 bases remained unmatched. The CDR3 loop is CASRPSGSMTDTQYF. CDR3 DNA sequence: TGTGCCAGCAGACCTAGCGGGAGTATGACAGATACGCAGTATTTT.

The chain joins TRBV30 to TRBJ2-5; 8 bases line up with TRBD1. From germline, CDR1 is GTSNPN and CDR2 SVGIG (reference sequence). After removal of 3 bases from V and 3 bases from J, the junction contained 15 bases not matched to a gene. This CDR3 is 17 amino acids long. DNA of the CDR3: TGTGCCTGGAGCCCTGGACAGGGAGAAATGGCCGAAGAGACCCAGTACTTC. Translating it yields CAWSPGQGEMAEETQYF.

This clone was found once. The genes are TRBV19 and TRBJ2-6; D perhaps matches TRBD1 (5 bases). V dropped 4 bases and J dropped 3 bases, with 19 bases sitting between them. CDR3 size: 18 residues. Germline assignment: CDR1 LNHDA and CDR2 SQIVND (reference sequence). The CDR3 loop is CASSTYRDSLGGANVLTF. The CDR3 nucleotides read TGTGCCAGTAGTACCTATCGAGACAGTCTTGGTGGGGCCAACGTCCTGACTTTC.

The chain joins TRBV9 to TRBJ1-2; 9 bases are a match to TRBD1. This CDR3 comprises 12 residues. Germline V gene lookup returns CDR1 SGDLS and CDR2 YYNGEE. With V trimmed by 5 bases and J by 6 bases, 2 bases remained unmatched. CDR3 residues: CASRQGADGYTF. CDR3 nucleotides: TGTGCCAGCAGACAGGGGGCGGATGGCTACACCTTC.